Below, 30 T cell receptor beta chains from the same sample are listed, as sequenced in a study of T cell responses to AZD1222 COVID-19 vaccine. Some clones are missing from TCRdb's copy, which holds only in-frame ones; the method was immunoSEQ multiplex PCR. Here the sample spans approximately 110,000 clones, around 90% being singletons. Sequences were derived from peripheral blood, sampled on day 0 of MenACWY control vaccination. These receptor sequences come from an adult in good health.

The gene calls are TRBV27 and TRBJ1-5; no clear D. Germline V gives CDR1 MNHEY, CDR2 SMNVEV (reference sequence). V lost 0 bases, J lost 4 bases, and 7 bases lay in between. There are 14 residues in the CDR3. This CDR3 reads CASSLSGFNQPQHF. The CDR3 coding sequence is TGTGCCAGCAGTTTATCAGGGTTTAATCAGCCCCAGCATTTT.

This clone was seen just once. J is TRBJ1-1 and V is TRBV18; D may be TRBD1 (5 bases). Germline V CDR1 and CDR2: KGHSH, LQKENI. The germline V and J ends were trimmed by 4 bases and 0 bases, with 15 bases remaining between them. The CDR3 length is 16 residues. Written as DNA, the CDR3 is TGTGCCAGCTCACTCACTCCTTTGGACATGAACACTGAAGCTTTCTTT. It translates to CASSLTPLDMNTEAFF.

V and J are TRBV27 and TRBJ2-1; 11 bases fit TRBD2. This CDR3 contains 16 residues. V shed 6 bases and J 0 bases; nucleotides not matched to a gene: 4. The V gene's germline CDR1 is MNHEY and CDR2 SMNVEV (reference sequence). The CDR3 spells CASRKGLADSYNEQFF. CDR3 coding DNA: TGTGCCAGCAGAAAGGGACTAGCGGACTCCTACAATGAGCAGTTCTTC.

This chain uses TRBV27 with TRBJ1-1; D perhaps matches TRBD1 (5 bases). Germline V CDR1 and CDR2: MNHEY, SMNVEV (reference sequence). CDR3 length: 18 residues. V was cut by 0 bases and J by 1 base, with 18 bases left in between. The DNA for the CDR3 is TGTGCCAGCAGTTTATCCCCTCCTAGGACACTCGCGAACACTGAAGCTTTCTTT. Amino acid sequence: CASSLSPPRTLANTEAFF.

This clone has just a few counts. The CDR3 DNA is TGTGCCAGCAGCCAGCAGCGGGGGGGCGGCGATGAGCAGTTCTTC. Amino acid sequence: CASSQQRGGGDEQFF. This chain links TRBV2 with TRBJ2-1; TRBD2 agrees at 10 bases. The CDR3 has 15 amino acids. V was pared by 6 bases and J by 8 bases, with 10 bases of the junction left unmatched. CDR1 is SNHLY and CDR2 is FYNNEI in the germline V gene.

The CDR3 here is CASSKAWTGGYGYTF. CDR3 sequence (DNA): TGTGCCAGCAGCAAAGCGTGGACAGGGGGCTATGGCTACACCTTC. The chain carries TRBV21-1 and TRBJ1-2; the DNA was not compared with TRBD1, the D call given in the table. TRBV21-1 corresponds to a pseudogene. The length of the CDR3 is 15 residues.

CDR3: CASSLAGSSEAFF. The CDR3 DNA sequence: TGTGCCAGCAGCTTGGCAGGGTCCTCTGAAGCTTTCTTT. The gene calls are TRBV5-6 and TRBJ1-1, with TRBD1 as a possible D gene (5 bases). Germline CDR1 SGHDT, CDR2 YYEEEE. The CDR3 covers 13 residues. V lost 0 bases and J 6 bases, leaving 9 bases between the germline ends.

A single count supports this clone. The V and J genes are TRBV19 and TRBJ1-4; D might be TRBD1 (5 bases). Trimming removed 5 bases at V and 8 bases at J, with 18 bases between. Germline CDR1 is LNHDA and CDR2 is SQIVND (reference sequence). The CDR3 contains 15 residues. The chain's CDR3 is CASSPRGTGDEKLFF. For the CDR3, the DNA is TGTGCCAGTAGTCCGCGGGGGACGGGTGACGAAAAACTGTTTTTT.

The chain's CDR3 is CASSLANYMGGSNQPQHF. Written as DNA, the CDR3 is TGTGCCAGCAGTTTAGCTAACTATATGGGGGGAAGCAATCAGCCCCAGCATTTT. The V and J genes are TRBV28 and TRBJ1-5; the D gene is possibly TRBD1 (5 bases). The V end lost 2 bases, the J end lost 1 base, and 18 bases lay between the germline ends. Germline assignment: CDR1 MDHEN and CDR2 SYDVKM. The CDR3 is 18 residues long. Full variable domain (rest looked up from reference TRBV28 and TRBJ1-5): DVKVTQSSRYLVKRTGEKVFLECVQDMDHENMFWYRQDPGLGLRLIYFSYDVKMKEKGDIPEGYSVSREKKERFSLILESASTNQTSMYLCASSLANYMGGSNQPQHFGDGTRLSIL.

The J gene is TRBJ2-7, the V gene TRBV3-1 (or the pseudogene TRBV3-2), with TRBD1 matching over 9 bases. Germline V CDR1 and CDR2: LGHDT, YNNKEL (reference sequence). This CDR3 has 16 residues. Trimming cost V 2 bases and J 6 bases; bases outside gene matches: 11. Here the CDR3 reads CASSQPWGQGSSEQYF. The CDR3 bases are TGTGCCAGCAGCCAACCCTGGGGACAGGGATCGTCCGAGCAGTACTTC.

The rearrangement links TRBV7-9 to TRBJ1-1, with TRBD1 as a possible D gene (5 bases). This CDR3 is 13 amino acids long. The V end lost 5 bases, the J end lost 4 bases, and 11 bases lay between the germline ends. Germline lookup yields CDR1 SEHNR and CDR2 FQNEAQ (reference sequence). The CDR3 loop is CASSPDGGTEAFF. The CDR3 DNA follows: TGTGCCAGCAGCCCCGACGGGGGCACTGAAGCTTTCTTT.

The rearrangement joins TRBV27 to TRBJ2-7, with TRBD1 matching 8 bases. J lost 5 bases, V lost 2 bases, and 5 bases had no gene match. Germline CDR1 MNHEY, CDR2 SMNVEV (reference sequence). The CDR3 extends over 14 amino acids. This CDR3 reads CASSLQDRVHEQYF. The DNA of the CDR3 is TGTGCCAGCAGTTTACAGGACAGGGTGCACGAGCAGTACTTC.

This chain connects TRBV7-2 to TRBJ2-7; D gene unclear. Per germline, CDR1 SGHTA and CDR2 FQGNSA. V gave up 4 bases and J gave up 6 bases, with 16 bases separating them. The length of the CDR3 is 14 residues. The CDR3 nucleotides read TGTGCCAGCAGCTCGATGCCCCGAAGGACCGAGCAGTACTTC. Translation: CASSSMPRRTEQYF.

The V and J genes are TRBV19 and TRBJ1-3; no clear D gene. The CDR3 sequence is 13 residues long. CDR1 is LNHDA and CDR2 is SQIVND in the germline V gene (reference sequence). With 10 bases removed from V and 0 bases from J, the gap between germline ends came to 10 bases. CDR3 coding DNA: TGTGCCACCCGGGTGTTCTCTGGAAACACCATATATTTT. It translates to CATRVFSGNTIYF.

Here the CDR3 reads CASSLGGTGGHEQYF. The CDR3 bases are TGTGCCAGCAGCTTAGGAGGGACAGGGGGCCACGAGCAGTACTTC. The chain joins TRBV7-9 to TRBJ2-7, with 12 bases matching TRBD1. CDR3 length equals 15 residues. Germline V gives CDR1 SEHNR, CDR2 FQNEAQ (reference sequence). With V trimmed by 1 base and J by 5 bases, 3 bases remained unmatched.

The chain is built from TRBV3-1 (or the pseudogene TRBV3-2) and TRBJ1-2; a possible D gene is TRBD1 (5 bases). The CDR3 is 15 amino acids. Germline CDR1 reads LGHDT; CDR2 reads YNNKEL (reference sequence). Trimming took 1 base from V and 4 from J, leaving 13 bases between them. CDR3 region: CASSQAQGMFYGYTF. In nucleotides, the CDR3 is TGTGCCAGCAGCCAAGCGCAGGGCATGTTCTATGGCTACACCTTC.

The J gene is TRBJ1-3, the V gene TRBV6-1, with 7 bases aligning to TRBD1. The CDR3 runs to 16 residues. Germline CDR1 reads MNHNS; CDR2 reads SASEGT. J lost 0 bases, V lost 0 bases, and 2 bases had no gene match. DNA of the CDR3: TGTGCCAGCAGTGAAGCGGACAGGCCCTCTGGAAACACCATATATTTT. Its translation is CASSEADRPSGNTIYF.

The chain couples TRBV29-1 to TRBJ1-2; D is ambiguous. Germline-derived CDR1 and CDR2 are SQVTM and ANQGSEA. V was shortened by 6 bases and J by 6 bases, with 14 bases between the two germline ends. The CDR3 contains 12 residues. This CDR3 reads CSVPRQSHGYTF. DNA for the CDR3: TGCAGCGTCCCCCGGCAGTCTCATGGCTACACCTTC.

The rearrangement uses TRBV27 and TRBJ2-3; 9 nucleotides agree with TRBD1. This CDR3 has 15 residues. Trimming took 9 bases from V and 4 from J; bases not matched to a gene: 11. The germline CDR1 and CDR2 sequences are MNHEY and SMNVEV (reference sequence). The chain's CDR3 is CASSPGTGFADTQYF. In DNA, the CDR3 is TGTGCCAGTTCCCCCGGGACAGGGTTCGCAGATACGCAGTATTTT.

V usage is TRBV19 and J usage is TRBJ2-7; D is uncertain. This CDR3 spans 11 amino acids. The V end lost 5 bases, the J end lost 2 bases, and 4 bases lay between the germline ends. Germline CDR1 reads LNHDA; CDR2 reads SQIVND (reference sequence). The CDR3 sequence: CASSGAYEQYF. The DNA of the CDR3 is TGTGCCAGTAGTGGAGCCTACGAGCAGTACTTC.

This clone was observed a single time. The chain carries TRBV9 and TRBJ1-1; D gene ambiguous. Per germline, CDR1 SGDLS and CDR2 YYNGEE. This CDR3 is 14 amino acids long. Trimming took 3 bases from V and 3 from J, leaving 12 bases between them. CDR3 DNA sequence: TGTGCCAGCAGCGCCCAATCCAGCTACACTGAAGCTTTCTTT. Its protein is CASSAQSSYTEAFF.

This chain connects TRBV6-5 to TRBJ1-1; no clear D gene. CDR1 and CDR2 from the germline V gene are MNHEY and SVGAGI. This CDR3 has 15 residues. Trimming shortened V by 9 bases and J by 2 bases, and 19 bases separated the two germline ends. This CDR3 reads CASILTLSPNTEAFF. The CDR3 DNA is TGTGCCAGTATTTTAACCTTGAGCCCAAACACTGAAGCTTTCTTT.

The rearrangement joins TRBV4-1 to TRBJ1-3; D is ambiguous. Trimming took off 0 bases at V and 5 bases at J, with 8 bases between the two ends. The CDR3 sequence is 14 residues long. The V gene's germline CDR1 is MGHRA and CDR2 YSYEKL. DNA of the CDR3: TGCGCCAGCAGCCAAGATGGCTACCGAAACACCATATATTTT. Protein sequence: CASSQDGYRNTIYF.

The genes are TRBV6-5 and TRBJ2-7; 7 bases align to TRBD1. CDR3 size: 12 residues. Trimming took 6 bases from V and 5 from J; bases not matched to a gene: 4. Germline V CDR1 and CDR2: MNHEY, SVGAGI. CDR3 sequence reads: CASSTGVHEQYF. The CDR3 nucleotides read TGTGCCAGCAGCACAGGGGTCCACGAGCAGTACTTC.

The CDR3, as DNA: TGTGCCAGCAGTTTATCGTGGCGGGGGGCGGTGAACACCGGGGAGCTGTTTTTT. Encoded protein: CASSLSWRGAVNTGELFF. The chain has TRBV27 and TRBJ2-2; TRBD2 aligns across 8 bases. The junction had 7 bases not matched to a gene; V was cut back by 0 bases and J by 1 base. Germline V gene data show CDR1 as MNHEY and CDR2 as SMNVEV (reference sequence). This CDR3 has 18 residues.

This chain links TRBV27 with TRBJ2-1; 11 nucleotides line up with TRBD2. Germline V gene data show CDR1 as MNHEY and CDR2 as SMNVEV (reference sequence). The V and J ends lost 6 bases and 7 bases, in that order; junction bases with no gene match: 8. The CDR3 covers 15 residues. For the CDR3, the DNA is TGTGCCAGCAGCCTAGGACTAGCGGGTGGTAATGAGCAGTTCTTC. It translates to CASSLGLAGGNEQFF.

This sequence joins TRBV6-5 and TRBJ1-1, with unresolved D. Per the germline V gene, CDR1 is MNHEY and CDR2 is SVGAGI. V shed 8 bases and J shed 0 bases, with 16 bases lying between them. The CDR3 loop spans 15 amino acids. The CDR3 here is CASGWGPHMNTEAFF. The CDR3 DNA follows: TGTGCCAGCGGTTGGGGTCCCCATATGAACACTGAAGCTTTCTTT.

This clone was picked up one time. The CDR3 sequence is CASSFSWTGRNTEAFF. The CDR3 coding sequence is TGTGCCAGCAGCTTCTCCTGGACAGGGAGGAACACTGAAGCTTTCTTT. The genes are TRBV5-8 and TRBJ1-1; TRBD1 matches at 8 bases. The V and J ends lost 2 bases and 1 base, in that order; junction bases with no gene match: 7. The CDR3 covers 16 residues. Germline lookup yields CDR1 SGHTS and CDR2 YDEGEE. Based on the CDR3 plus reference TRBV5-8 and TRBJ1-1, the full variable domain is EAGVTQSPTHLIKTRGQQATLRCSPISGHTSVYWYQQALGLGLQFLLWYDEGEERNRGNFPPRFSGRQFPNYSSELNVNALELEDSALYLCASSFSWTGRNTEAFFGQGTRLTVV.

This chain links TRBV7-2 with TRBJ1-6; TRBD1 matches at 8 bases. The CDR3 contains 16 residues. Germline CDR1 and CDR2: SGHTA and FQGNSA. J lost 9 bases, V lost 3 bases, and 10 bases had no gene match. Here the CDR3 DNA reads TGTGCCAGCAGCTTCGCAGGGGGCAGCGGGAGTTCACCCCTCCACTTT. This codes for CASSFAGGSGSSPLHF.

CDR3 in amino acids: CASRPIEGTGYGYTF. The CDR3 DNA follows: TGTGCCAGCAGGCCTATTGAAGGGACAGGCTATGGCTACACCTTC. The V and J genes are TRBV6-6 and TRBJ1-2; 8 bases fit TRBD1. CDR1 MNHNY and CDR2 SVGAGI come from the germline V gene (reference sequence). V gave up 6 bases and J gave up 4 bases; unmatched junction bases: 10. The CDR3 extends over 15 amino acids.